This T cell receptor (beta chain) was captured in a study of blood T cells in healthy people across ages (dated by TCRdb to about 2015). Background on the whole study: In model experiments, roughly one uniquely barcoded TCR beta cDNA molecule per two T cells was captured by template switching. Four age groups were formed from the donors: young (average approximately 17 years), middle-aged (more than 35), aged (about 62) and long-lived (more than 75). The study measured age-related changes in TCR beta repertoire diversity using deep sequencing normalized with unique cDNA molecular identifiers. To avoid experimental bias, donors of different ages were randomly spread across the sequencing lanes. Two additional independent replicas of 1 million unique cDNA reads from the same blood draw were analyzed for two donors (one aged 18 to 30 and one aged 80 or older). What the work shows at the level of the full study, not this receptor alone: Compared with the aged group, the long-lived group had more naive CD4+ T cells, fewer expanded clones and increased TCR diversity, a pattern suggesting age selection. The percentage of naive T cells measured by flow cytometry correlated strongly with observed TCR beta diversity. Observed TCR beta diversity per million T cells fell roughly linearly with age, and a significant reduction was already apparent by age around 40. Since profiling was done on bulk unsorted PBMCs, naive and antigen-experienced compartments could not be conclusively compared. Estimates of total diversity from one million sequenced T cells were regarded as lower bounds and underestimates. Because the CMV infection status of the donors was unknown, age-related changes in expanded clonotypes may potentially have been confounded.

The library was built by means of 5' RACE. The reads were generated on an Illumina HiSeq 2500. A second roughly 7 to 11 cycle PCR used a sample-barcoded 5' primer and a J-beta primer mix. A unique molecular identifier was introduced onto each TCR beta cDNA molecule by a template-switch 5' adaptor carrying 12 random nucleotides. Each sample yielded at least 3 million CDR3-containing paired-end reads. All of the RNA was converted into first-strand cDNA using the Mint cDNA synthesis kit, with a TRBC-specific oligonucleotide serving as the primer. Following uracil-DNA glycosylase treatment, a first 18-cycle PCR with universal primers M1SS and BC2_uni_R was performed on all cDNA. The authors processed their data as follows. For normalization, 1 million high-quality reads were randomly selected from each sample, with every read carrying a distinct molecular identifier. Reads sharing molecular identifiers were discarded rather than binned into consensus sequences. MiTCR, with a Q25 quality threshold and the strictest error-elimination algorithm, was used for CDR3 identification, clonotype clustering and error correction. Lower-bound total TCR beta diversity was estimated with a nonparametric unseen species model using Euler transformation. TCRdb applied fastp at Q25 and MiXCR to the public reads, then kept only in-frame beta chains. Every CDR3 protein is listed once, alongside the most common genes and DNA of its rows. Here the V and J calls rest on TCRdb's processing, not on the authors' analysis. The table for this sample lists approximately 690,000 distinct CDR3 sequences; 58% of them were counted only once. The top ten clonotypes cover over 35% of the sample.

Systemically healthy Caucasian individuals from Russia, 35 to 50 in total and aged about 6 to 95 years, were included as donors. Around 10 milliliters of peripheral blood were collected from each donor into EDTA-treated Vacutainer tubes. Ficoll-Paque density-gradient centrifugation was used to isolate PBMCs, with at least 6.5 million obtained per sample. Total RNA, at least 5 micrograms per sample, was extracted from PBMCs with Trizol reagent. Naive CD45RAhigh/CD27high T cell percentages were measured by flow cytometry on a PBMC aliquot from every donor. Details on this clonotype: Its antigen target is currently unknown. No clone much larger than this one lies a single base away; base qualities are absent.

The CDR3 covers 15 residues, taking in both the cysteine and the phenylalanine. The entry retains the CDR3 DNA only, 45 bases that are in frame from base 1. The V end loses 0 bases and the J end loses 4 bases, and a stretch of 12 bases separates them. Taken from the germline V gene, the CDR1 and CDR2 loops are MNHNS and SASEGT. The sequenced material came from blood. The rearrangement combines TRBV6-1 with TRBJ1-2, with the D gene uncertain. The sequence came from a man aged 60-69 years in good health. The nucleotide sequence reads as follows: TGTGCCAGCAGTGAAGCGCTCCGGATGCCCTATGGCTACACCTTC. The resulting protein is CASSEALRMPYGYTF.